The 9 T cell receptor beta chains listed next were all sequenced from one sample in a study of long-term antiretroviral therapy in people with HIV. Version v3.0 of the immunoSEQ assay was performed at survey level. Repertoires were generated with immunoSEQ multiplex PCR, while TCRdb's copy carries only in-frame clones and drops some. The table records roughly 28,000 clones, about nine tenths of them present only once. This specimen consisted of unsorted PBMCs, obtained 5.2 years after starting antiretroviral therapy. These TCRs come from a woman aged 40 to 50 with HIV.

The rearrangement joins TRBV5-6 to TRBJ2-7; D may be TRBD1 (6 bases). Germline CDR1 reads SGHDT; CDR2 reads YYEEEE. This CDR3 is 18 amino acids long. The V and J ends lost 1 base and 3 bases respectively, with 23 bases between them. Here the CDR3 reads CASSLLSLGAQSIYEQYF. Here the CDR3 DNA reads TGTGCCAGCAGCTTGTTATCGTTGGGGGCCCAGTCCATCTACGAGCAGTACTTC. Full variable domain (rest looked up from reference TRBV5-6 and TRBJ2-7): DAGVTQSPTHLIKTRGQQVTLRCSPKSGHDTVSWYQQALGQGPQFIFQYYEEEERQRGNFPDRFSGHQFPNYSSELNVNALLLGDSALYLCASSLLSLGAQSIYEQYFGPGTRLTVT.

The DNA of the CDR3 is TGTGCCAGCAGCCCTGGACAGGGAGGTCAGCCCCAGCATTTT. Translated, it gives CASSPGQGGQPQHF. The rearrangement joins TRBV9 to TRBJ1-5; 8 nucleotides agree with TRBD1. Trimming at V came to 4 bases and at J to 6 bases, leaving 6 bases not matched to a gene. Germline lookup yields CDR1 SGDLS and CDR2 YYNGEE. The CDR3 totals 14 residues.

J is TRBJ1-6 and V is TRBV2, with 9 bases fitting TRBD1. The CDR3 runs to 13 residues. CDR1 is SNHLY and CDR2 is FYNNEI in the germline V gene. V gave up 8 bases and J gave up 8 bases; unmatched junction bases: 4. This CDR3 reads CASQGQGDSPLHF. The CDR3 DNA reads as TGTGCCAGCCAGGGACAGGGAGATTCACCCCTCCACTTT.

This chain uses TRBV5-1 with TRBJ1-1, with 7 nucleotides matching TRBD1. Unmatched junction bases numbered 5, after V lost 0 bases and J lost 6 bases. The germline CDR1 and CDR2 sequences are SGHRS and YFSETQ. CDR3 length: 14 residues. CDR3 DNA sequence: TGCGCCAGCAGCTTGGGGCTAGGGGGCTCTGAAGCTTTCTTT. As protein: CASSLGLGGSEAFF.

The chain has TRBV7-2 and TRBJ1-2, with a weak D call TRBD1 (6 bases). The V end was cut by 5 bases, the J end by 8 bases, with 15 bases between. This CDR3 spans 13 amino acids. Per germline, CDR1 SGHTA and CDR2 FQGNSA. The CDR3 DNA reads as TGTGCCAGCAGCCAACAGGGTGGAGGCGGCTACACCTTC. Translation gives CASSQQGGGGYTF.

The chain joins TRBV7-6 to TRBJ2-1; D might be TRBD2 (6 bases). The germline CDR1 and CDR2 sequences are SGHVS and FNYEAQ. The CDR3 covers 13 residues. Trimming left V 4 bases short and J 8 bases short, with 12 bases between. In nucleotides, the CDR3 is TGTGCCAGCAGCTCTTATACGGGGGATGAGCAGTTCTTC. It yields the protein CASSSYTGDEQFF.

In nucleotides, the CDR3 is TGTGCCAGCAGTTACGGTCCAGGTCCCTACGAGCAGTACTTC. Translated: CASSYGPGPYEQYF. The chain couples TRBV6-5 to TRBJ2-7; D is uncertain. V lost 2 bases and J lost 2, with 10 bases in between. The CDR3 is 14 amino acids. Germline values: CDR1 MNHEY, CDR2 SVGAGI.

The chain uses TRBV12-5 and TRBJ1-2; TRBD1 aligns across 7 bases. With 1 base clipped from V and 12 bases from J, the junction kept 5 bases outside the gene matches. Looked up from germline, CDR1 is LGHNT and CDR2 is FRNRAP. The CDR3 is made up of 12 amino acids. The DNA of the CDR3 is TGTGCTAGTGGTTTGGCCAGGGGGATTGACACCTTC. This sequence encodes CASGLARGIDTF.

CDR3 protein: CASTLDLNTEAFF. CDR3 sequence (DNA): TGTGCCAGCACTCTGGACTTGAACACTGAAGCTTTCTTT. The V and J genes are TRBV2 and TRBJ1-1; D is unresolved. The CDR3 sequence is 13 residues long. Germline CDR1 is SNHLY and CDR2 is FYNNEI. V dropped 7 bases and J dropped 0 bases, with 9 bases sitting between them.